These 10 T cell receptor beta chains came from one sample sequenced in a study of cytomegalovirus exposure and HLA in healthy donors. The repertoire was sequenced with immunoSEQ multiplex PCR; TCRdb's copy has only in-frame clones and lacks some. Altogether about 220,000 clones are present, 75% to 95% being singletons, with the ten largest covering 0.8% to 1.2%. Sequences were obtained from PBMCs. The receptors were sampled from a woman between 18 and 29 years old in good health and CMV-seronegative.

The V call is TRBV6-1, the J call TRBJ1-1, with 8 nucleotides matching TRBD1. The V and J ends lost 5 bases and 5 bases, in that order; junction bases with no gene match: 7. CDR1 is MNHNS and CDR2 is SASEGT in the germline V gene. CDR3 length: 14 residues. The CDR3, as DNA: TGTGCCAGCAGTAGATCAGGGGGCAGGACTGAAGCTTTCTTT. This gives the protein CASSRSGGRTEAFF.

CDR3 sequence: CAWSLGTVDNEKLFF. The DNA of the CDR3 is TGTGCCTGGAGTCTCGGGACAGTGGATAATGAAAAACTGTTTTTT. V and J are TRBV30 and TRBJ1-4, with 7 bases identical to TRBD1. This CDR3 comprises 15 residues. V was clipped by 2 bases and J by 4 bases; unmatched bases: 7. Germline CDR1 is GTSNPN and CDR2 is SVGIG (reference sequence).

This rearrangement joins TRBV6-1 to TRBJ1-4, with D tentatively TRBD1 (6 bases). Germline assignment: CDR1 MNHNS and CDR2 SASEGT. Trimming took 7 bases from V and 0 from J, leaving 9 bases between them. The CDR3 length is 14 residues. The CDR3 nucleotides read TGTGCCAGCAACTACAGGGCAACTAATGAAAAACTGTTTTTT. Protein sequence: CASNYRATNEKLFF.

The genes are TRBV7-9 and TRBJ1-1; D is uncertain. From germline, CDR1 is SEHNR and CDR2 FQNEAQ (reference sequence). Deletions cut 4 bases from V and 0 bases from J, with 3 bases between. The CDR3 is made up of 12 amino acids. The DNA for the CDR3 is TGTGCCAGCAGCTCCATGAACACTGAAGCTTTCTTT. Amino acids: CASSSMNTEAFF.

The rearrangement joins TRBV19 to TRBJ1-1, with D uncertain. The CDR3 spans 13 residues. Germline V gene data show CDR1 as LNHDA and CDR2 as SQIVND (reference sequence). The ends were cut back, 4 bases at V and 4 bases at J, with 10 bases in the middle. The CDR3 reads CASSTTRATEAFF. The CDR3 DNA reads TGTGCCAGTAGTACGACGCGGGCCACTGAAGCTTTCTTT.

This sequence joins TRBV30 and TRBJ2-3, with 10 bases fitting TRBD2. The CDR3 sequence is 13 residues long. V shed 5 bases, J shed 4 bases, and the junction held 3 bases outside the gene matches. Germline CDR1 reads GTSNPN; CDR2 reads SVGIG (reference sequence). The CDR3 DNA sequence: TGTGCCTGGGAGCGGGAGGGAGCAGATACGCAGTATTTT. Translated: CAWEREGADTQYF.

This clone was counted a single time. The CDR3, as DNA: TGTGCCAGCAGTCCCCCCCGGACAGGGAGGTTTGAAGCTTTCTTT. It encodes CASSPPRTGRFEAFF. The gene calls are TRBV28 and TRBJ1-1, with 8 bases fitting TRBD1. V was pared by 5 bases and J by 7 bases, with 12 bases of the junction left unmatched. Germline CDR1 and CDR2: MDHEN and SYDVKM. This CDR3 has 15 residues.

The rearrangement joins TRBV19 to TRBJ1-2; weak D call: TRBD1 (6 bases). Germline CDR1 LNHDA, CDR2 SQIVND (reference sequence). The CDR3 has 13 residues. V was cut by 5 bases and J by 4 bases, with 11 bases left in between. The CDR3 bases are TGTGCCAGTAGTCTGGGGACAATCTATGGCTACACCTTC. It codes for CASSLGTIYGYTF.

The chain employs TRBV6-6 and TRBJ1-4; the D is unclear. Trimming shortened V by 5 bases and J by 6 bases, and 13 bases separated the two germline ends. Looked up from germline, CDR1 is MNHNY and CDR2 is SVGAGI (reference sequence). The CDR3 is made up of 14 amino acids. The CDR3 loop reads CASSTTVNHEKLFF. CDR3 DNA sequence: TGTGCCAGCAGTACAACAGTGAATCATGAAAAACTGTTTTTT.

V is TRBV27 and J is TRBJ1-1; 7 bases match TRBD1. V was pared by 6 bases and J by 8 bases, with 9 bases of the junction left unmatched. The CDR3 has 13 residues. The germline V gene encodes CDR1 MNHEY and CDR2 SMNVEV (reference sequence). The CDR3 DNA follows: TGTGCCAGCAGCGCCCGACAGGGCGGAGAAGCTTTCTTT. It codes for CASSARQGGEAFF.